This T cell receptor (beta chain) derives from a study of Ad26.COV2.S vaccination and SARS-CoV-2 variants. Overall study context: Vaccine-arm donor from the placebo-controlled COV1001 Ad26.COV2.S trial.

Study-level points and caveats: Placebo recipients showed lower spike-specific TCR breadth than vaccinees. Overall T cell responses may have been underestimated by the analyses of TCR breadth and depth.

TCRdb's table, derived via immunoSEQ multiplex PCR, lists solely in-frame clones and lacks some. The sample has 360,000 or so clones, approximately 91% seen once; the top ten hold under 2%. Concerning this clone itself: Its antigen remains unidentified.

This CDR3 has 15 residues. From germline, CDR1 is MNHEY and CDR2 SVGAGI. V was pared by 6 bases and J by 7 bases, with 10 bases of the junction left unmatched. Treatment reported: roughly 18 received Ad26.COV2.S at low or high dose, single or two shots; several received placebo; per-sample allocation not given. Sample collection was performed on day 63 after the first vaccine or placebo injection. At a Boston site, the person donating was an adult of 18-55 years. This chain uses TRBV6-5 with TRBJ1-4; 8 positions match TRBD1. The TCR originated in a person aged 18-60 years who received the Ad26.COV2.S COVID-19 vaccine or a placebo. The specimen comprised peripheral blood, sampled in a trial of Ad26.COV2.S vaccine versus placebo. In DNA, the CDR3 is TGTGCCAGCAGAAAGGACAGGGCAGGTAGTGAAAAACTGTTTTTT. Translating gives CASRKDRAGSEKLFF.